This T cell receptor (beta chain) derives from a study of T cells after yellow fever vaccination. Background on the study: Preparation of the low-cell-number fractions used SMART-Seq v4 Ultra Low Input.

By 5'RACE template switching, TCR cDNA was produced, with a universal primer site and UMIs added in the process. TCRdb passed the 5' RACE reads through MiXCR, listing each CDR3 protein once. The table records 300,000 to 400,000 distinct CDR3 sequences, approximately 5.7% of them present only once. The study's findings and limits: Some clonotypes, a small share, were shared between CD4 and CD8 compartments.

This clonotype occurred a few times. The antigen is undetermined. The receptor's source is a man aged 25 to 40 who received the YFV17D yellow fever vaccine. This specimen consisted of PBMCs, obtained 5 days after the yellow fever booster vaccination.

CDR3 DNA: TGTGCCAGCAGTGAGGACAGACTGGGGCAGTACTTC. Its translation is CASSEDRLGQYF. This chain links TRBV2 with TRBJ2-7, with D maybe TRBD1 (6 bases). The CDR3 loop spans 12 amino acids. Looked up from germline, CDR1 is SNHLY and CDR2 is FYNNEI. V gave up 3 bases and J gave up 9 bases, with 12 bases separating them.